The 5 T cell receptor beta chains reported below all come from one sample, sequenced in a study of blood T cell repertoires in COVID-19. The repertoire was sequenced with immunoSEQ multiplex PCR; TCRdb's copy has only in-frame clones and lacks some. This sample has about 500,000 clones, with 80% to 90% found just once. Sequencing input: peripheral blood. The receptors originated from a man aged 18 to 35 with COVID-19, enrolled during active disease.

The chain links TRBV4-1 to TRBJ2-7, with D maybe TRBD1 (6 bases). CDR3 length: 13 residues. V lost 4 bases to trimming and J lost 0 bases, with 7 bases between them. In germline, CDR1 is MGHRA, CDR2 YSYEKL. CDR3 sequence reads: CASSPGHSYEQYF. The CDR3, as DNA: TGCGCCAGCAGCCCGGGACACTCCTACGAGCAGTACTTC.

The chain has TRBV5-1 and TRBJ2-5; TRBD1 agrees at 8 bases. With V trimmed by 3 bases and J by 2 bases, 3 bases remained unmatched. CDR1 is SGHRS and CDR2 is YFSETQ in the germline V gene. The CDR3 has 14 amino acids. The CDR3 loop reads CASSWGTGQETQYF. CDR3 nucleotides: TGCGCCAGCAGCTGGGGGACAGGACAAGAGACCCAGTACTTC.

This clone showed up just once. CDR3 DNA sequence: TGTGCCAGTAGTATAGGGCCAGCGGGGCCTGGGGCCAACGTCCTGACTTTC. Translated: CASSIGPAGPGANVLTF. The rearrangement links TRBV19 to TRBJ2-6; 7 bases match TRBD2. Germline-derived CDR1 and CDR2 are LNHDA and SQIVND (reference sequence). The CDR3 length is 17 residues. Unmatched junction bases numbered 5, after V lost 1 base and J lost 2 bases.

This rearrangement joins TRBV28 to TRBJ1-2, with 7 bases that match TRBD1. Germline V lookup: CDR1 MDHEN, CDR2 SYDVKM. V was clipped by 4 bases and J by 4 bases; unmatched bases: 9. The CDR3 length is 15 residues. This chain's CDR3 is CASSSTGDLGYGYTF. CDR3 sequence (DNA): TGTGCCAGCAGTTCCACAGGGGATCTTGGCTATGGCTACACCTTC.

The rearrangement uses TRBV9 and TRBJ2-3, with D maybe TRBD1 (5 bases). Germline CDR1 is SGDLS and CDR2 is YYNGEE. This CDR3 comprises 14 residues. Trimming stripped 3 bases from V and 4 bases from J, with 12 bases between. The CDR3 sequence is CASSGHLRADTQYF. The CDR3 nucleotides read TGTGCCAGCAGCGGGCACCTCAGGGCAGATACGCAGTATTTT.